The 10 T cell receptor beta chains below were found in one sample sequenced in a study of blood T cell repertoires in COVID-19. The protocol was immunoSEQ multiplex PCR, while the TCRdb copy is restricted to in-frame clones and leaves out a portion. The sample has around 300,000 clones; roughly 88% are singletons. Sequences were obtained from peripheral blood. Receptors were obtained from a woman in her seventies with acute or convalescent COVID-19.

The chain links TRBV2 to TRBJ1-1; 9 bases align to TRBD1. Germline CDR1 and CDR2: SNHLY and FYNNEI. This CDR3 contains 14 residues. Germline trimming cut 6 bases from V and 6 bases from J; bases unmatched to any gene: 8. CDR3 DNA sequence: TGTGCCAGCAGACCACAGGGGGCTAACGCTGAAGCTTTCTTT. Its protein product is CASRPQGANAEAFF.

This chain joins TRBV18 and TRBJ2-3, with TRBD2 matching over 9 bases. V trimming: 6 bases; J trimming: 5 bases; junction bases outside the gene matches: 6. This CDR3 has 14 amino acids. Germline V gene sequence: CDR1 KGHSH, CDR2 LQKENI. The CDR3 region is CASSRSGGGDTQYF. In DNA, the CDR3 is TGTGCCAGCTCCCGTAGCGGGGGTGGAGATACGCAGTATTTT.

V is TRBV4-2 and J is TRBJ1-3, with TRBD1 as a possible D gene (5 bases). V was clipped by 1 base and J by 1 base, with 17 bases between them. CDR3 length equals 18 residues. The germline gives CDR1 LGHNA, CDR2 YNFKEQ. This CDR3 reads CASSQVLAGEVSGNTIYF. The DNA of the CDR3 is TGTGCCAGCAGCCAAGTCCTCGCGGGGGAAGTATCTGGAAACACCATATATTTT.

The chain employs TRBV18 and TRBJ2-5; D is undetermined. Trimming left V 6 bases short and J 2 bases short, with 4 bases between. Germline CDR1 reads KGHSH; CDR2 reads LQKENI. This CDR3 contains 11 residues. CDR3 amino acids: CASSQQETQYF. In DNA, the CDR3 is TGTGCCAGCTCCCAGCAAGAGACCCAGTACTTC.

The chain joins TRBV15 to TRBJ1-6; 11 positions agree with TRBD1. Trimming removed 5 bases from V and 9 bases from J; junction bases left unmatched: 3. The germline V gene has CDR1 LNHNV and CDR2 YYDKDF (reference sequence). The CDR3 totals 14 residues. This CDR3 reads CATSGTGGISPLHF. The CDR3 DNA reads TGTGCCACCAGCGGGACAGGGGGGATTTCACCCCTCCACTTT.

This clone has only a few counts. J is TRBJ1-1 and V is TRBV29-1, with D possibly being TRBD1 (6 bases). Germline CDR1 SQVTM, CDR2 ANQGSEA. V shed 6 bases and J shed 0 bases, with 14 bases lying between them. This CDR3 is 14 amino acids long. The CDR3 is CSVKGQLMNTEAFF. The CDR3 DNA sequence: TGCAGCGTCAAGGGACAACTCATGAACACTGAAGCTTTCTTT.

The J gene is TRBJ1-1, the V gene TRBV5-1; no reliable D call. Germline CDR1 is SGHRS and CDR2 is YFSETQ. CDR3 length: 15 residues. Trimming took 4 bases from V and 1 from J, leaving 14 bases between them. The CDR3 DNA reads TGCGCCAGCAGCACCTTCAGCGGACCGAACACTGAAGCTTTCTTT. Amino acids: CASSTFSGPNTEAFF. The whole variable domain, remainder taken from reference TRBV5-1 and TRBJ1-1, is KAGVTQTPRYLIKTRGQQVTLSCSPISGHRSVSWYQQTPGQGLQFLFEYFSETQRNKGNFPGRFSGRQFSNSRSEMNVSTLELGDSALYLCASSTFSGPNTEAFFGQGTRLTVV.

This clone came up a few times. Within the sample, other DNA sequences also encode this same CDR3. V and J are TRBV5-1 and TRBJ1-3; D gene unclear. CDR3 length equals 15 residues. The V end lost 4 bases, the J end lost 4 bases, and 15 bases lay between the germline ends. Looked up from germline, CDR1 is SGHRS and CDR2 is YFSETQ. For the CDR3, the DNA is TGCGCCAGCAGCCCGCCGACCGGGTCCGGAAACACCATATATTTT. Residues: CASSPPTGSGNTIYF.

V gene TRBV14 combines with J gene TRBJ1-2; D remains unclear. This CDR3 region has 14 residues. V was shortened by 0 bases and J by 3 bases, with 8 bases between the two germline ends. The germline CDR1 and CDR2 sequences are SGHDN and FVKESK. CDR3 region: CASSQEPVDYGYTF. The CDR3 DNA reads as TGTGCCAGCAGCCAAGAGCCGGTGGACTATGGCTACACCTTC.

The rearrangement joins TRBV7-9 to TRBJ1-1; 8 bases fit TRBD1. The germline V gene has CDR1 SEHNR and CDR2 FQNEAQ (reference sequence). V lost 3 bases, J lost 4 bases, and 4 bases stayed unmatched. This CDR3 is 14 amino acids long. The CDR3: CASSFDTGGTEAFF. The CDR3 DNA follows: TGTGCCAGCAGCTTCGATACAGGGGGCACTGAAGCTTTCTTT.